Included here is one T cell receptor (beta chain) sequence, with context. Its antigen remains unidentified. MiXCR, applied by TCRdb to the PCR reads, yields one record per CDR3 protein. The sample has more than 550,000 distinct CDR3 sequences; about 25% are singletons. The sample comes from a study of molecular identifiers for immune sequencing clone quantification. Sorted inputs of roughly 17,000 to 1,100,000 cells, with 10%, 30% or 50% RNA, yielded naive CD8 libraries. Study-level points and caveats: Highly expanded clone sizes could end up underestimated if a barcode were shared by identical TCR molecules.

Between the trimmed V and J ends, which lost 1 base and 2 bases, there was a span of 5 bases. This CDR3 is built from 13 residues. Germline CDR1 reads LGHNA; CDR2 reads YSLEER. The receptor's source is a human donor in good health. Some libraries in this study had Jurkat cell RNA spiked in. The chain recombines TRBV4-3 with TRBJ2-5; D not certain. The source material was naive CD8+ T cells from blood, with Jurkat cell RNA spiked in. As for subset: FACS-sorted CD8+CD4-CCR7+CD45RA+ naive T cells. DNA of the CDR3: TGCGCCAGCAGCCAAGGGGATCAAGAGACCCAGTACTTC. This sequence encodes CASSQGDQETQYF.